This T cell receptor beta chain was sequenced during a study of regulatory T cells in long-lasting Graves disease. Turning to the study itself: Antithyroid drugs had been given to newly diagnosed Graves' patients for under 3 months.

Through Arm-PCR of CDR3 regions and iRepertoire HTBI primers, TCR beta libraries were built. TCRdb reprocessed the multiplex PCR reads via MiXCR and lists one record per CDR3 protein. Here the sample spans 550,000 or so distinct CDR3 sequences, 9.5% to 15% being singletons. Germline CDR1 reads KGHSH; CDR2 reads LQKENI. The CDR3 loop spans 14 amino acids. Time point indicated: newly diagnosed GD, antithyroid drugs for less than 3 months. TCR sequences were obtained from RNA taken from PBMCs. In regard to this clonotype: One end of the junction varies from germline; a read error may be responsible.

Another study also made use of these data, one on T cells in Graves' hyperthyroidism and ophthalmopathy. That source reports: Recently diagnosed hyperthyroidism of less than 2 months' duration affected patients aged 18 to 65. An initial round of RT-PCR targeting the TCR CDR3 relied on the HTBI primer set. Stable hyperthyroidism was separated from ophthalmopathy by a model based on 13 V-J features.

The sequenced sample was peripheral blood mononuclear cells (PBMCs), obtained at new diagnosis, from a patient treated with antithyroid drugs. The rearrangement links TRBV18 to TRBJ1-1; D possibly corresponds to TRBD1 (6 bases). The TCR originated in a woman in her twenties or thirties with Graves disease. The DNA of the CDR3 is TGTGCCATCTCAGCTGGACAGCAGAACACTGAAGCTTTCTTT. Protein product: CAISAGQQNTEAFF.